The 10 T cell receptor beta chains below were found in one sample sequenced in a study of OX40 agonist ivuxolimab in advanced cancers. Here immunoSEQ multiplex PCR was the method, and the copy in TCRdb shows in-frame clones only, minus some. The sample has approximately 94,000 clones, about 91% seen once. Sequences were derived from CD4+ or CD8+ T cells sorted from blood, sampled in a trial of the OX40 agonist ivuxolimab. The receptors shown here come from an adult with an advanced solid tumor such as melanoma, head and neck, liver or kidney cancer.

The chain joins TRBV29-1 to TRBJ2-1, with 10 bases aligning to TRBD2. The CDR3 is made up of 14 amino acids. With V trimmed by 7 bases and J by 6 bases, 9 bases remained unmatched. Germline CDR1 is SQVTM and CDR2 is ANQGSEA. CDR3 protein: CSAGRLAGVNEQFF. DNA of the CDR3: TGCAGCGCCGGACGGCTAGCGGGAGTCAATGAGCAGTTCTTC.

The V and J genes are TRBV10-1 and TRBJ2-2, with D perhaps matching TRBD1 or TRBD2 (7 bases each). V was pared by 9 bases and J by 4 bases, with 12 bases between. The germline CDR1 and CDR2 sequences are WNHNN and SYGVQD (reference sequence). The CDR3 runs 13 residues. The CDR3, as DNA: TGCGCCAGTCAGGGGGGGGTCACCGGGGAGCTGTTTTTT. Translated: CASQGGVTGELFF.

The rearrangement uses TRBV7-9 and TRBJ1-6, with a possible D match to TRBD1 (5 bases). Looked up from germline, CDR1 is SEHNR and CDR2 is FQNEAQ (reference sequence). The ends were cut back, 4 bases at V and 7 bases at J, with 14 bases in the middle. CDR3 length equals 15 residues. The CDR3 DNA follows: TGTGCCAGCAGCTCGGGGACTATAGGGAATTCACCCCTCCACTTT. Translation: CASSSGTIGNSPLHF.

About this clone: Other DNA sequences within the sample encode an identical CDR3. The genes are TRBV10-3 and TRBJ1-5; TRBD1 matches at 8 bases. Losses at the gene ends were 2 bases for V and 3 bases for J; bases not matched to a gene: 3. CDR1 and CDR2 from the germline V gene are ENHRY and SYGVKD. This CDR3 has 15 amino acids. The CDR3, as DNA: TGTGCCATCAGTGAGGGACAGGGAGACAATCAGCCCCAGCATTTT. This codes for CAISEGQGDNQPQHF.

The rearrangement joins TRBV4-1 to TRBJ1-2; TRBD1 might be the D (6 bases). The germline V and J ends were trimmed by 1 base and 2 bases, with 11 bases remaining between them. Germline V CDR1 and CDR2: MGHRA, YSYEKL. CDR3 length: 15 residues. CDR3 in DNA: TGCGCCAGCAGCCAAGTCCAGGGGCGCAACTATGGCTACACCTTC. Protein product: CASSQVQGRNYGYTF.

The chain carries TRBV5-1 and TRBJ1-2; TRBD1 matches 8 bases. Germline CDR1 reads SGHRS; CDR2 reads YFSETQ. CDR3 size: 17 residues. The V and J ends lost 4 bases and 0 bases, in that order; junction bases with no gene match: 11. CDR3 residues: CASSLRTGIQANYGYTF. For the CDR3, the DNA is TGCGCCAGCAGCCTGAGGACAGGGATACAAGCTAACTATGGCTACACCTTC.

The chain joins TRBV5-4 to TRBJ1-6; unclear D gene. Germline values: CDR1 SGHNT, CDR2 YYREEE (reference sequence). The germline V and J ends were trimmed by 5 bases and 3 bases, with 12 bases remaining between them. The CDR3 is 15 amino acids. The CDR3 bases are TGTGCCAGCAGTCCCGTCGGAGACTATAATTCACCCCTCCACTTT. Protein: CASSPVGDYNSPLHF.

There are a few counts of this clone. This sequence joins TRBV5-5 and TRBJ2-7; 7 bases fit TRBD2. The length of the CDR3 is 15 residues. Germline values: CDR1 SGHKS, CDR2 YYEKEE (reference sequence). The V segment lost 6 bases and the J segment 3 bases; nucleotides outside the gene matches: 12. CDR3 loop: CASKKSGGSNYEQYF. In DNA, the CDR3 is TGTGCCAGCAAAAAATCGGGGGGATCCAACTACGAGCAGTACTTC.

This clone was recorded a few times. V usage is TRBV19 and J usage is TRBJ2-7, with TRBD2 matching 9 bases. The ends lost 5 bases at V and 2 bases at J; junction bases unmatched: 4. CDR3 length: 14 amino acids. Looked up from germline, CDR1 is LNHDA and CDR2 is SQIVND (reference sequence). This CDR3 is CASSDSGRTYEQYF. The CDR3 DNA sequence: TGTGCCAGTAGTGATAGCGGGAGAACCTACGAGCAGTACTTC.

This sequence joins TRBV5-1 and TRBJ2-1, with 7 nucleotides matching TRBD1. With 1 base clipped from V and 4 bases from J, the junction kept 8 bases outside the gene matches. Per the germline V gene, CDR1 is SGHRS and CDR2 is YFSETQ. This CDR3 region has 16 residues. CDR3 sequence: CASSLKGGGQYNEQFF. As DNA, the CDR3 is TGCGCCAGCAGCTTGAAAGGGGGCGGACAGTACAATGAGCAGTTCTTC.